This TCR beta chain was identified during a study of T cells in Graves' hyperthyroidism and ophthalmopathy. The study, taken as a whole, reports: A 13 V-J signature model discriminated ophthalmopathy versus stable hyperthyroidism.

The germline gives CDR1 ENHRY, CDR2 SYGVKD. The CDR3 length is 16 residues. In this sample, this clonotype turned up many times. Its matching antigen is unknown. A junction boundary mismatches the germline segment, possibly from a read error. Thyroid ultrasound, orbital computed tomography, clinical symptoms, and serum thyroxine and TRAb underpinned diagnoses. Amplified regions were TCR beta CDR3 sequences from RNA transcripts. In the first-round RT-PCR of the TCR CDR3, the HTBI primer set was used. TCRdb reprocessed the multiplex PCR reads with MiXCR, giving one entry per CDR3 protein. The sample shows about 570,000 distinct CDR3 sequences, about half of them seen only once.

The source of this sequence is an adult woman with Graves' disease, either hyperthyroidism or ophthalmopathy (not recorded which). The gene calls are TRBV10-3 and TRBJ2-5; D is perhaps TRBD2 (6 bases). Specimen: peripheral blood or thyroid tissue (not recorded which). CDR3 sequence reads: CASSESGSWGVETQYF. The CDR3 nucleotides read TGTGCCAGCAGTGAAAGCGGCAGTTGGGGGGTTGAGACCCAGTACTTC.